This T cell receptor beta chain was obtained from a study of blood T cell repertoires in COVID-19 (dated by TCRdb to about 2020). Turning to the overall study: The collaborator samples originated in the United States, Italy and Spain and spanned the acute and convalescent phases of COVID-19. HLA class I and class II types, where available, came from metadata supplied by the sample provider rather than from assay-based typing. Samples came from the ongoing ImmuneRACE study (first 160 participants) plus 1,254 subjects from 6 global collaborators. The dataset comprised deeply sampled blood TCRbeta repertoires from subjects exposed to, actively infected with, or recovered from COVID-19. The repertoires were released in a freely available public database meant as a resource for research on the immune response to SARS-CoV-2. Nearly every sample came with metadata listing a de-identified subject ID, COVID-19 status, age in years and sex. The material from the prospective study consisted of cDNA or gDNA derived from T cells, B-cell-depleted T cells, or PBMCs. Study-wide findings and limitations: How much clinical and demographic metadata was included differed by source and by participant, and the metadata was provided uncurated.

Whole blood was collected in K2EDTA tubes by collaborating institutions according to the institutions' own protocols. Collaborator samples were shipped for TCRbeta analysis as frozen whole blood, isolated PBMCs, or DNA extracted from either sample type. TCRbeta CDR3 regions were amplified from genomic DNA by means of the immunoSEQ Assay, a bias-controlled multiplex PCR. Turning to the authors' computational methods: Within the assay, amplification of reference gene primers was used to estimate how many nucleated cells each sample contained. To quantify the absolute abundance of each unique TCRbeta CDR3 rearrangement, sequence reads were collapsed and filtered. For each sample, productive Simpson clonality was calculated as the square root of Simpson's diversity index across productive rearrangements. In its TCRdb copy, this immuneACCESS table keeps in-frame sequences only and misses some clones. Where compared with another copy, unresolved V genes explain less than half of these, and the others have no known cause. V and J calls and clone size are copied from that table; D and trimming were computed from the DNA. The sample table holds about 400,000 clones, of which about nine tenths were seen once. The ten largest account for about 1.5% of the sample.

Counted from cysteine to phenylalanine, this CDR3 has 14 amino acids. Here the CDR3 DNA is all that survives: 42 bases in frame from base 1. The germline V gene encodes CDR1 SGHTA and CDR2 FQGNSA. V is pared back by 5 bases and J by 4 bases, with 15 bases lying between the germline termini. This clone occurred a few times. Its antigen is unknown. Per-base quality was not reported, and no clone a single base away is much larger than it. This clonotype was obtained from a young woman with active or convalescent COVID-19. Sequenced: peripheral blood. This chain is built from TRBV7-2 and TRBJ2-7, with a weak D call of TRBD1 (6 bases match). The nucleotide sequence reads as follows: TGTGCCAGCAGCCATAACAGGGTTAGGTACGAGCAGTACTTC. This yields the protein CASSHNRVRYEQYF.